Shown below are 25 T cell receptor beta chains from a single sample sequenced in a study of blood T cell repertoires in COVID-19. Method: immunoSEQ multiplex PCR; TCRdb's copy keeps in-frame clones and lacks some. The sample lists around 59,000 clones; roughly 80% were seen once. Sequences were obtained from peripheral blood. The receptors originated from a human donor in a cohort sampled during active COVID-19.

The chain joins TRBV30 to TRBJ2-7; 9 bases line up with TRBD1. Germline-derived CDR1 and CDR2 are GTSNPN and SVGIG (reference sequence). The ends lost 3 bases at V and 5 bases at J; junction bases unmatched: 8. This CDR3 region has 14 residues. The CDR3 nucleotides are TGTGCCTGGAGCCCCGGGACAGGGTTCCACGAGCAGTACTTC. This gives the protein CAWSPGTGFHEQYF.

The chain uses TRBV6-5 and TRBJ2-7, with TRBD1 as a possible D gene (6 bases). V was trimmed by 6 bases and J by 3 bases, leaving 9 bases between them. CDR1 and CDR2 (germline): MNHEY, SVGAGI. The CDR3 is 12 amino acids. The CDR3 nucleotides are TGTGCCAGCAGGGGGGACATCTACGAGCAGTACTTC. Its protein is CASRGDIYEQYF.

This rearrangement joins TRBV23-1 to TRBJ1-4, with D unresolved. TRBV23-1 is an ORF, with its function uncertain. Deletions cut 0 bases from V and 8 bases from J, with 13 bases between. This CDR3 has 15 residues. CDR3 residues: CASSQSFNIEEKLFF. Here the CDR3 DNA reads TGCGCCAGCAGTCAATCTTTCAATATTGAGGAAAAACTGTTTTTT.

Only one count was recorded for this clone. Other DNA sequences of this sample code for an identical CDR3. CDR3 region: CASSLALGGTEAFF. CDR3 DNA: TGTGCCAGCAGCTTAGCTCTGGGAGGGACTGAAGCTTTCTTT. The J gene is TRBJ1-1, the V gene TRBV7-9; D is uncertain. This CDR3 is 14 amino acids long. Germline V gene sequence: CDR1 SEHNR, CDR2 FQNEAQ (reference sequence). Trimming shortened V by 0 bases and J by 5 bases, and 10 bases separated the two germline ends.

The chain employs TRBV2 and TRBJ1-5, with D possibly matching TRBD1 (5 bases). The V gene lost 11 bases and the J gene lost 3 bases, with 14 bases spanning the gap. CDR3 size: 13 residues. CDR1 and CDR2 (germline): SNHLY, FYNNEI. CDR3 DNA sequence: TGTGCCGCACAGGCCAGGATCAATCAGCCCCAGCATTTT. Protein sequence: CAAQARINQPQHF.

With respect to this clone: In the same sample, other DNA sequences code for this CDR3. The chain links TRBV3-1 (or the pseudogene TRBV3-2) to TRBJ2-2, with 7 bases matching TRBD2. Germline V gene lookup returns CDR1 LGHDT and CDR2 YNNKEL (reference sequence). J lost 5 bases, V lost 2 bases, and 5 bases had no gene match. The CDR3 is 15 residues long. CDR3 amino acids: CASSQRLAVTGELFF. The CDR3 DNA sequence: TGTGCCAGCAGCCAACGGCTAGCGGTGACCGGGGAGCTGTTTTTT.

The genes are TRBV5-4 and TRBJ1-6, with 11 bases identical to TRBD1. After removal of 4 bases from V and 10 bases from J, the junction contained 7 bases not matched to a gene. The germline CDR1 and CDR2 sequences are SGHNT and YYREEE (reference sequence). This CDR3 contains 15 residues. The CDR3 DNA reads TGTGCCAGCAGCATCGGACAGGGGGCACGGTCACCCCTCCACTTT. Protein sequence: CASSIGQGARSPLHF.

The rearrangement uses TRBV30 and TRBJ2-7, with a tentative D call TRBD1 (5 bases). V was pared by 3 bases and J by 5 bases, with 11 bases between. CDR1 and CDR2 (germline): GTSNPN, SVGIG (reference sequence). The CDR3 sequence is 12 residues long. The CDR3: CAWSQGSHEQYF. The CDR3, as DNA: TGTGCCTGGAGCCAGGGCAGCCACGAGCAGTACTTC.

The rearrangement uses TRBV29-1 and TRBJ2-7; possibly TRBD2 for D (6 bases). Germline assignment: CDR1 SQVTM and CDR2 ANQGSEA. Trimming took 4 bases from V and 1 from J, leaving 11 bases between them. CDR3 length: 13 residues. CDR3 nucleotides: TGCAGCGTTGCGGACGGACTATCCTACGAGCAGTACTTC. Translated: CSVADGLSYEQYF.

The chain employs TRBV7-2 and TRBJ2-3, with D perhaps TRBD2 (7 bases). This CDR3 is built from 14 residues. CDR1 and CDR2 (germline): SGHTA, FQGNSA. V was pared by 10 bases and J by 2 bases, with 16 bases between. Here the CDR3 DNA reads TGTGCCACAACCGGTCGGGGGGCCACAGATACGCAGTATTTT. It translates to CATTGRGATDTQYF. The full variable domain, with the rest looked up from reference TRBV7-2 and TRBJ2-3, is GAGVSQSPSNKVTEKGKDVELRCDPISGHTALYWYRQSLGQGLEFLIYFQGNSAPDKSGLPSDRFSAERTGGSVSTLTIQRTQQEDSAVYLCATTGRGATDTQYFGPGTRLTVL.

This clone was recorded a few times. The chain employs TRBV5-1 and TRBJ2-5, with no clear D. The CDR3 contains 14 residues. V was shortened by 1 base and J by 2 bases, with 9 bases between the two germline ends. The germline V gene encodes CDR1 SGHRS and CDR2 YFSETQ. The CDR3 spells CASSLSPGQETQYF. CDR3 nucleotides: TGCGCCAGCAGCTTGTCGCCAGGACAAGAGACCCAGTACTTC.

The chain uses TRBV4-3 and TRBJ2-7; TRBD1 is a possible D gene (6 bases). The CDR3 runs to 15 residues. V was trimmed by 0 bases and J by 2 bases, leaving 11 bases between them. Germline values: CDR1 LGHNA, CDR2 YSLEER. The CDR3 reads CASSQEGARTYEQYF. The CDR3 DNA follows: TGCGCCAGCAGCCAAGAGGGGGCGCGGACCTACGAGCAGTACTTC.

As concerns this clone: The junction departs from germline at one end; a sequencing error may be responsible. The chain is built from TRBV5-5 and TRBJ2-1; D unclear. Germline V gene lookup returns CDR1 SGHKS and CDR2 YYEKEE (reference sequence). This CDR3 is built from 16 residues. The CDR3 reads CASSLGPRRSFNEQFF. The CDR3 DNA reads as TGTGCCAGCAGCTTGGGGCCGAGGCGGTCCTTCAATGAGCAGTTCTTC.

The rearrangement joins TRBV6-5 to TRBJ1-1; TRBD1 matches at 8 bases. This CDR3 is built from 15 residues. V was clipped by 4 bases and J by 6 bases; unmatched bases: 10. The germline V gene encodes CDR1 MNHEY and CDR2 SVGAGI. CDR3 in amino acids: CASSSRRGLIAEAFF. Written as DNA, the CDR3 is TGTGCCAGCAGTTCCCGCAGGGGGCTAATCGCTGAAGCTTTCTTT.

A few counts support this clone. The CDR3 is CASSPDTNQPQHF. The CDR3 nucleotides read TGTGCCAGCAGCCCAGACACCAATCAGCCCCAGCATTTT. The gene calls are TRBV11-2 and TRBJ1-5; D uncertain. Germline loops: CDR1 SGHAT, CDR2 FQNNGV. There are 13 residues in the CDR3. V lost 5 bases to trimming and J lost 3 bases, with 8 bases between them.

This chain links TRBV10-3 with TRBJ1-2; 7 nucleotides agree with TRBD1. The CDR3 has 14 residues. The germline V gene encodes CDR1 ENHRY and CDR2 SYGVKD. Trimming at V came to 0 bases and at J to 14 bases, leaving 12 bases not matched to a gene. The CDR3 sequence is CAISESTGQLVPTF. In DNA form, the CDR3 reads TGTGCCATCAGTGAGTCAACGGGACAGCTCGTACCGACCTTC.

The chain joins TRBV29-1 to TRBJ2-5; 8 bases agree with TRBD2. Unmatched junction bases numbered 3, after V lost 4 bases and J lost 5 bases. The CDR3 is 12 residues long. CDR1 is SQVTM and CDR2 is ANQGSEA in the germline V gene. CDR3 DNA: TGCAGCGTTGGGCCTAGCGGGGAGACCCAGTACTTC. Translated, it gives CSVGPSGETQYF.

With regard to this clone: The junction differs from germline at one of its ends, possibly a read error. J is TRBJ2-3 and V is TRBV7-7; D is possibly TRBD2 (6 bases). CDR1 and CDR2 (germline): SSHAT, FNYEAQ (reference sequence). This CDR3 is 17 amino acids long. DNA of the CDR3: TGTGCTAGCAGCTTAGCAGTCCGGGGCGGGGGCACAGATACGCAGTATTTT. Amino acids: CASSLAVRGGGTDTQYF.

The V call is TRBV6-5, the J call TRBJ1-4; D is uncertain. This CDR3 contains 12 residues. CDR1 is MNHEY, CDR2 SVGAGI, per germline. Trimming cost V 10 bases and J 7 bases, with 13 bases left between them. The CDR3 region has the DNA TGTGCCACCCTGCGGGCGGGTGAAAAACTGTTTTTT. This gives the protein CATLRAGEKLFF.

The chain recombines TRBV6-2 or TRBV6-3 with TRBJ2-3; 10 bases align to TRBD2. The germline V gene encodes CDR1 MNHEY and CDR2 SVGEGT. This CDR3 is built from 16 residues. The trim removed 2 bases at V and 2 bases at J, leaving 4 bases unmatched. CDR3 DNA sequence: TGTGCCAGCAGTTACAGAGGACTAGCGGTCACAGATACGCAGTATTTT. This sequence encodes CASSYRGLAVTDTQYF.

The chain employs TRBV2 and TRBJ1-4; the D gene is possibly TRBD1 (5 bases). The germline V gene encodes CDR1 SNHLY and CDR2 FYNNEI. This CDR3 is built from 13 residues. The V end was cut by 7 bases, the J end by 5 bases, with 11 bases between. The CDR3 sequence is CASNIQGNEKLFF. The CDR3 DNA is TGTGCCAGCAATATCCAGGGAAATGAAAAACTGTTTTTT.

This clone was detected only a few times. The chain is built from TRBV6-2 or TRBV6-3 and TRBJ2-1, with 8 positions matching TRBD2. The CDR3 sequence is 13 residues long. Trimming took 5 bases from V and 7 from J; bases not matched to a gene: 4. The germline V gene encodes CDR1 MNHEY and CDR2 SVGEGT. The CDR3 loop is CASSIAGINEQFF. DNA for the CDR3: TGTGCCAGCAGTATAGCGGGAATTAATGAGCAGTTCTTC.

This clone was seen only a few times. This CDR3 is CASSPGQGTRRAQHF. The CDR3 coding sequence is TGTGCCAGCTCACCGGGACAGGGCACTCGAAGGGCCCAGCATTTT. The V call is TRBV18, the J call TRBJ1-5, with 9 bases lining up with TRBD1. This CDR3 is 15 amino acids long. V dropped 3 bases and J dropped 11; count of bases not matched to a gene: 11. The V gene's germline CDR1 is KGHSH and CDR2 LQKENI. Variable domain in full (rest from reference TRBV18 and TRBJ1-5): NAGVMQNPRHLVRRRGQEARLRCSPMKGHSHVYWYRQLPEEGLKFMVYLQKENIIDESGMPKERFSAEFPKEGPSILRIQQVVRGDSAAYFCASSPGQGTRRAQHFGDGTRLSIL.

The chain joins TRBV10-3 to TRBJ2-2; the match to TRBD2 covers 8 bases. The CDR3 has 15 amino acids. Per the germline V gene, CDR1 is ENHRY and CDR2 is SYGVKD. With 4 bases clipped from V and 4 bases from J, the junction kept 5 bases outside the gene matches. As DNA, the CDR3 is TGTGCCATCAGTGCACTAGCGGATTCCACCGGGGAGCTGTTTTTT. Amino acids: CAISALADSTGELFF.

CDR3 amino acids: CSVGRLTGRETQYF. CDR3 bases: TGCAGCGTTGGACGACTCACAGGTCGAGAGACCCAGTACTTC. The chain uses TRBV29-1 and TRBJ2-5; D might be TRBD1 (5 bases). V was trimmed by 4 bases and J by 4 bases, leaving 16 bases between them. This CDR3 is 14 amino acids long. Germline V lookup: CDR1 SQVTM, CDR2 ANQGSEA.